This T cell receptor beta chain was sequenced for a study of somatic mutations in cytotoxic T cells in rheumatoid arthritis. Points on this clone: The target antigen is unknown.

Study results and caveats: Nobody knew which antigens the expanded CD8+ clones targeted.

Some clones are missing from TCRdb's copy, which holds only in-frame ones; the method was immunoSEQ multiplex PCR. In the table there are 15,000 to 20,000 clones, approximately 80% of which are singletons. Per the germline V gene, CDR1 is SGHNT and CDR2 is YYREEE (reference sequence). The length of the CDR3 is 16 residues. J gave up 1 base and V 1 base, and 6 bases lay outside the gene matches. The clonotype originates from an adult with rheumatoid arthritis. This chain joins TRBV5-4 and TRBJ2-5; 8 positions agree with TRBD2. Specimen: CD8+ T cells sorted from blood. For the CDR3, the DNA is TGTGCCAGCAGCTTGCCCCTAGCGGGCCCCCAAGAGACCCAGTACTTC. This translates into CASSLPLAGPQETQYF.